This T cell receptor (beta chain) was retrieved from a study of T cell repertoires in cytomegalovirus infection. Study details: HLA-B-restricted CMV epitopes that are well studied, plus recently identified HLA-C-restricted ones, were used by the study. The public TCR beta signatures pointed to both CMV infection and matching HLA type.

TCRdb reanalysed the reads using MiXCR and keeps one entry per CDR3 protein. The table lists a few hundred thousand distinct CDR3 sequences, more than 30% of them singletons. Study-wide results and caveats: Predominance within the ex vivo response was attributable to HLA-C-restricted CMV-specific TCR beta clonotypes. There were carriers of CMV plus the relevant HLA, and cumulative public TCR beta family frequency identified them.

About this clonotype: As yet, its antigen is unknown.

The sequence was obtained from a human donor in good health (CMV status not recorded). Some clones in this sample may be carry-over from other donors' samples. This specimen was cultured PBMCs, taken from culture after CMV antigen stimulation.

This chain's CDR3 is CSPQGVAAPYNEQFF. The CDR3 DNA sequence: TGCAGTCCCCAGGGGGTGGCCGCACCCTACAATGAGCAGTTCTTC. This chain links TRBV20-1 with TRBJ2-1; 7 bases are a match to TRBD1. The CDR3 is made up of 15 amino acids. J was trimmed by 2 bases and V by 8 bases; bases with no gene match: 12. Per the germline V gene, CDR1 is DFQATT and CDR2 is SNEGSKA (reference sequence).